Below, one T cell receptor (beta chain) is given with its context. TCRdb's copy holds only in-frame clones and misses some; the assay was immunoSEQ multiplex PCR. This sample has some 130,000 clones, with approximately 90% found just once. The CDR3 is made up of 13 amino acids. From germline, CDR1 is SGHRS and CDR2 YFSETQ. With 0 bases removed from V and 6 bases from J, the gap between germline ends came to 9 bases. The sample is drawn from a study of T cell responses to AZD1222 COVID-19 vaccine. The material sequenced was peripheral blood, taken on day 0 of AZD1222 vaccination. The chain joins TRBV5-1 to TRBJ2-5; D not certain. This receptor was obtained from an adult in good health. In DNA, the CDR3 is TGCGCCAGCAGCTTGGATTTGTTGAAGACCCAGTACTTC. Translated: CASSLDLLKTQYF.